Below are 7 T cell receptor beta chains sequenced from a single sample in a study of T cell repertoires in ileal Crohn's disease. Time point specified: inflamed ileum from the surgical specimen. Produced via immunoSEQ multiplex PCR; TCRdb's table is partial and in-frame only. The table lists about 610 clones, more than 70% of them singletons. Sequenced sample: ileal tissue. These receptors were collected from an adult with Crohn's disease.

V usage is TRBV29-1 and J usage is TRBJ2-1; perhaps TRBD2 as D (5 bases). There are 12 residues in the CDR3. The germline gives CDR1 SQVTM, CDR2 ANQGSEA. V lost 5 bases to trimming and J lost 8 bases, with 13 bases between them. CDR3: CSVRTWPHEQFF. CDR3 bases: TGCAGCGTTCGGACTTGGCCCCATGAGCAGTTCTTC.

V usage is TRBV18 and J usage is TRBJ1-1; TRBD1 aligns across 7 bases. The V and J ends lost 3 bases and 0 bases, in that order; junction bases with no gene match: 7. Germline V gene data show CDR1 as KGHSH and CDR2 as LQKENI. This CDR3 comprises 16 residues. The CDR3 here is CASSPGTAMLNTEAFF. Here the CDR3 DNA reads TGTGCCAGCTCACCTGGGACAGCTATGTTGAACACTGAAGCTTTCTTT.

V and J are TRBV19 and TRBJ2-7; 10 bases are a match to TRBD1. The length of the CDR3 is 15 residues. Germline CDR1 is LNHDA and CDR2 is SQIVND (reference sequence). Losses at the gene ends were 5 bases for V and 1 base for J; bases not matched to a gene: 5. CDR3 loop: CASSARTGGSYEQYF. CDR3 nucleotide sequence: TGTGCCAGTAGTGCTCGGACAGGGGGGTCCTACGAGCAGTACTTC.

The V gene is TRBV9, the J gene TRBJ2-3, with D possibly matching TRBD2 (5 bases). Trimming removed 2 bases from V and 2 bases from J, with 12 bases in between. CDR1 SGDLS and CDR2 YYNGEE come from the germline V gene. The CDR3 length is 15 residues. CDR3 loop: CASSVAGLLTDTQYF. CDR3 nucleotide sequence: TGTGCCAGCAGCGTCGCCGGACTCCTCACAGATACGCAGTATTTT.

The chain joins TRBV7-3 to TRBJ2-1, with D possibly TRBD1 on 6 matching bases. CDR1 and CDR2 from the germline V gene are SGHTA and FQGTGA. This CDR3 has 15 residues. The ends were cut back, 2 bases at V and 7 bases at J, with 15 bases in the middle. The CDR3 region has the DNA TGTGCCAGCAGCTTAGTAGACAGGAGATTGAATGAGCAGTTCTTC. This translates into CASSLVDRRLNEQFF.

This clone was seen a handful of times. This rearrangement joins TRBV5-1 to TRBJ2-7, with 8 positions matching TRBD2. Germline CDR1 reads SGHRS; CDR2 reads YFSETQ. After removal of 4 bases from V and 5 bases from J, the junction contained 14 bases not matched to a gene. This CDR3 comprises 16 residues. CDR3 coding DNA: TGCGCCAGCAGCAGCCGGGCCGGGGGGGGGCCCCACGAGCAGTACTTC. It encodes CASSSRAGGGPHEQYF. The full variable domain, in which reference TRBV5-1 and TRBJ2-7 provide the parts outside the CDR3, is KAGVTQTPRYLIKTRGQQVTLSCSPISGHRSVSWYQQTPGQGLQFLFEYFSETQRNKGNFPGRFSGRQFSNSRSEMNVSTLELGDSALYLCASSSRAGGGPHEQYFGPGTRLTVT.

The chain links TRBV7-2 to TRBJ2-3, with D unclear. Between the trimmed V and J ends, which lost 3 bases and 2 bases, there was a span of 9 bases. CDR3 length: 14 residues. Germline CDR1 reads SGHTA; CDR2 reads FQGNSA. The CDR3 sequence: CASSLFGPTDTQYF. The CDR3 region has the DNA TGTGCCAGCAGCTTGTTCGGTCCCACAGATACGCAGTATTTT.